These 17 T cell receptor beta chains originate from one sample sequenced in a study of T cell responses to AZD1222 COVID-19 vaccine. The repertoire was sequenced with immunoSEQ multiplex PCR; TCRdb's copy has only in-frame clones and lacks some. The sample shows about 150,000 clones, 90% of them seen only once. The sequences come from peripheral blood, collected 28 days after the second AZD1222 dose. These receptors originate from an adult who received the AZD1222 COVID-19 vaccine.

The V gene is TRBV18, the J gene TRBJ2-7; tentatively, D is TRBD1 (5 bases). The V and J ends lost 3 bases and 4 bases respectively, with 7 bases between them. CDR1 is KGHSH, CDR2 LQKENI, per germline. The CDR3 runs to 12 residues. For the CDR3, the DNA is TGTGCCAGCTCACCGAAGGGGTACGAGCAGTACTTC. Translated, it gives CASSPKGYEQYF.

This clone was observed a single time. V and J are TRBV12-3 or TRBV12-4 and TRBJ2-3; D may be TRBD1 or TRBD2 (5 bases each). This CDR3 has 12 residues. Trimming pared 8 bases from V and 4 bases from J, leaving 10 bases between. CDR3 residues: CASCLGADTQYF. The CDR3 nucleotides are TGTGCCAGCTGTCTGGGGGCAGATACGCAGTATTTT.

The gene calls are TRBV6-4 and TRBJ1-4, with a weak D call TRBD1 (6 bases). Germline V gene data show CDR1 as MRHNA and CDR2 as SNTAGT. CDR3 length equals 16 residues. V lost 5 bases, J lost 1 base, and 14 bases lay in between. The CDR3 region is CASSSVRGLTNEKLFF. DNA for the CDR3: TGTGCCAGCAGTAGTGTCAGGGGACTAACTAATGAAAAACTGTTTTTT.

The rearrangement links TRBV12-3 or TRBV12-4 to TRBJ1-1, with a weak D call TRBD1 (5 bases). CDR3 length: 13 residues. V gave up 6 bases and J gave up 4 bases, with 12 bases separating them. The CDR3 DNA is TGTGCCAGCAGCATCAGGGATGGCACTGAAGCTTTCTTT. Encoded protein: CASSIRDGTEAFF.

The chain links TRBV7-2 to TRBJ2-5; TRBD2 matches 11 bases. J gave up 2 bases and V 5 bases, and 10 bases lay outside the gene matches. The CDR3 loop spans 17 amino acids. The germline CDR1 and CDR2 sequences are SGHTA and FQGNSA. The CDR3 region has the DNA TGTGCCAGCAGCCTGCTTAGGGCTAGCGGGGGGCAAGAGACCCAGTACTTC. This gives the protein CASSLLRASGGQETQYF.

The rearrangement links TRBV7-3 to TRBJ2-3, with D possibly being TRBD1 or TRBD2 (5 bases each). Germline values: CDR1 SGHTA, CDR2 FQGTGA. The CDR3 loop spans 16 amino acids. The germline V and J ends were trimmed by 2 bases and 0 bases, with 12 bases remaining between them. In DNA, the CDR3 is TGTGCCAGCAGCTTAGGTATAGGGGACAGCACAGATACGCAGTATTTT. Its translation: CASSLGIGDSTDTQYF.

The chain has TRBV7-8 and TRBJ2-1, with 8 bases matching TRBD1. The CDR3 contains 16 residues. Germline V lookup: CDR1 SGHVS, CDR2 FQNEAQ. The J segment lost 1 base and the V segment lost 2 bases, leaving 4 bases of the junction unmatched. CDR3 region: CASSLRDRSSYNEQFF. In DNA form, the CDR3 reads TGTGCCAGCAGCTTACGGGACAGGTCGTCCTACAATGAGCAGTTCTTC.

Regarding this clone: Other DNA sequences in the sample encode the same CDR3. The gene calls are TRBV28 and TRBJ1-2; D gene uncertain. Looked up from germline, CDR1 is MDHEN and CDR2 is SYDVKM. Between the trimmed V and J ends, which lost 4 bases and 5 bases, there was a span of 5 bases. CDR3 length: 11 residues. For the CDR3, the DNA is TGTGCCAGCAGTTCCGGGTATGGCTACACCTTC. This gives the protein CASSSGYGYTF.

The chain carries TRBV9 and TRBJ2-5; 7 bases are shared with TRBD1. The CDR3 extends over 14 amino acids. The trim removed 1 base at V and 2 bases at J, leaving 2 bases unmatched. CDR1 and CDR2 from the germline V gene are SGDLS and YYNGEE. The CDR3 loop is CASSVSGGQETQYF. In nucleotides, the CDR3 is TGTGCCAGCAGCGTATCAGGGGGTCAAGAGACCCAGTACTTC.

The rearrangement uses TRBV5-1 and TRBJ2-5, with TRBD2 matching 9 bases. The length of the CDR3 is 14 residues. Germline V CDR1 and CDR2: SGHRS, YFSETQ. Trimming took 2 bases from V and 5 from J; bases not matched to a gene: 4. CDR3 region: CASSLAGGVETQYF. CDR3 nucleotide sequence: TGCGCCAGCAGCTTAGCGGGGGGTGTGGAGACCCAGTACTTC. Drawing the rest from reference TRBV5-1 and TRBJ2-5, the complete variable domain is KAGVTQTPRYLIKTRGQQVTLSCSPISGHRSVSWYQQTPGQGLQFLFEYFSETQRNKGNFPGRFSGRQFSNSRSEMNVSTLELGDSALYLCASSLAGGVETQYFGPGTRLLVL.

The V and J genes are TRBV7-2 and TRBJ2-1, with D perhaps assigned TRBD1 or TRBD2 (5 bases each). The CDR3 is made up of 16 amino acids. Germline lookup yields CDR1 SGHTA and CDR2 FQGNSA. V was shortened by 5 bases and J by 6 bases, with 20 bases between the two germline ends. The CDR3 DNA reads as TGTGCCAGCAGCCCCTCGATGGGGGTTACGGGCAATGAGCAGTTCTTC. Translation: CASSPSMGVTGNEQFF.

The genes are TRBV9 and TRBJ2-5; TRBD1 might be the D (5 bases). V lost 3 bases and J lost 4, with 13 bases in between. Germline CDR1 SGDLS, CDR2 YYNGEE. CDR3 size: 14 residues. The CDR3 sequence: CASSEDRLVETQYF. Written as DNA, the CDR3 is TGTGCCAGCAGCGAAGACAGACTGGTAGAGACCCAGTACTTC. Filled out from reference TRBV9 and TRBJ2-5, the complete variable domain reads DSGVTQTPKHLITATGQRVTLRCSPRSGDLSVYWYQQSLDQGLQFLIQYYNGEERAKGNILERFSAQQFPDLHSELNLSSLELGDSALYFCASSEDRLVETQYFGPGTRLLVL.

The V and J genes are TRBV10-1 and TRBJ2-2, with D maybe TRBD1 (6 bases). This CDR3 region has 16 residues. Germline CDR1 and CDR2: WNHNN and SYGVQD (reference sequence). Trimming removed 0 bases at V and 1 base at J, with 9 bases between. The CDR3 DNA is TGCGCCAGCAGTGAGTCAGGGGGAAAGAACACCGGGGAGCTGTTTTTT. Its protein product is CASSESGGKNTGELFF.

The chain couples TRBV4-1 to TRBJ1-5; a weak D match, TRBD1 (6 bases). The germline CDR1 and CDR2 sequences are MGHRA and YSYEKL. The CDR3 is 17 residues long. With 1 base removed from V and 1 base from J, the gap between germline ends came to 14 bases. Here the CDR3 reads CASSQGTVVMSNQPQHF. CDR3 bases: TGCGCCAGCAGCCAAGGGACAGTAGTTATGAGCAATCAGCCCCAGCATTTT.

This clone was seen a handful of times. The chain links TRBV3-1 (or the pseudogene TRBV3-2) to TRBJ2-1; the D is unclear. Per the germline V gene, CDR1 is LGHDT and CDR2 is YNNKEL (reference sequence). Trimming removed 8 bases from V and 9 bases from J, with 11 bases in between. This CDR3 comprises 11 residues. The CDR3 DNA is TGTGCCAGCGGAACCTGGGGTGAGCAGTTCTTC. This translates into CASGTWGEQFF.

The J gene is TRBJ2-7, the V gene TRBV11-3; D might be TRBD1 or TRBD2, each matching 5 bases. CDR1 and CDR2 from the germline V gene are SGHNT and YENEEA. Trimming shortened V by 1 base and J by 0 bases, and 7 bases separated the two germline ends. This CDR3 is 14 amino acids long. The CDR3 nucleotides are TGTGCCAGCAGCTTAGGGGGGAGCTCCTACGAGCAGTACTTC. Amino acid sequence: CASSLGGSSYEQYF.

The V call is TRBV18, the J call TRBJ1-2; 7 nucleotides agree with TRBD1. CDR3 size: 17 residues. V was clipped by 4 bases and J by 1 base; unmatched bases: 12. Germline V gene sequence: CDR1 KGHSH, CDR2 LQKENI. DNA of the CDR3: TGTGCCAGCTCACAGGCCGCATACAGGGGAGGTAACTATGGCTACACCTTC. Amino acids: CASSQAAYRGGNYGYTF. Full variable domain (missing parts from reference TRBV18 and TRBJ1-2): NAGVMQNPRHLVRRRGQEARLRCSPMKGHSHVYWYRQLPEEGLKFMVYLQKENIIDESGMPKERFSAEFPKEGPSILRIQQVVRGDSAAYFCASSQAAYRGGNYGYTFGSGTRLTVV.